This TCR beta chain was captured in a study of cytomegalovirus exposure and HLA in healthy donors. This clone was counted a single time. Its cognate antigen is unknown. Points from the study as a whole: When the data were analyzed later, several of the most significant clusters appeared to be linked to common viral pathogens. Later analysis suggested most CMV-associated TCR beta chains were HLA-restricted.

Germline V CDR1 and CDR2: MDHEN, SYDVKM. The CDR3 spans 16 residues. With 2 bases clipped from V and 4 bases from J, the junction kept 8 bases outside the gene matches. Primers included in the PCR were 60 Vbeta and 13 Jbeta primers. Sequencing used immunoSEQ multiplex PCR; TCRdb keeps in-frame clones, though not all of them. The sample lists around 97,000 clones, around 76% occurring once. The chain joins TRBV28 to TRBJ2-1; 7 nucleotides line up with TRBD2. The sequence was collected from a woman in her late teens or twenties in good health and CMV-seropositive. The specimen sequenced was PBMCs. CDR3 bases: TGTGCCAGCAGTTTAGGTGCTGGAGCGGGGTACAATGAGCAGTTCTTC. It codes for CASSLGAGAGYNEQFF. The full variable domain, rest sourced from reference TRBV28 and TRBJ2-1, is DVKVTQSSRYLVKRTGEKVFLECVQDMDHENMFWYRQDPGLGLRLIYFSYDVKMKEKGDIPEGYSVSREKKERFSLILESASTNQTSMYLCASSLGAGAGYNEQFFGPGTRLTVL.